This T cell receptor beta chain was sequenced for a study of T cell responses to AZD1222 COVID-19 vaccine. General observations from the study: Regions 160-218 and 743-854 held dominance among vaccine-associated CD4 TCRs, which spanned spike.

Analyses pooled second doses at about 4 or about 12 weeks. This clone occurred once. The antigen is unknown. Here immunoSEQ multiplex PCR was the method, and the copy in TCRdb shows in-frame clones only, minus some. The sample lists about 150,000 clones, more than 90% occurring once. This receptor was obtained from an adult who received the AZD1222 COVID-19 vaccine. The specimen comprised peripheral blood, sampled 28 days after the second AZD1222 dose.

Here the CDR3 DNA reads TGTGCCAGCAGTTTATCCTTAGCGGGTATCTCCTACGAGCAGTACTTC. Residues: CASSLSLAGISYEQYF. The chain has TRBV28 and TRBJ2-7, with 7 bases identical to TRBD2. J lost 0 bases, V lost 1 base, and 6 bases had no gene match. Germline V lookup: CDR1 MDHEN, CDR2 SYDVKM. This CDR3 contains 16 residues.